Following are 25 T cell receptor beta chains from one sample sequenced in a study of cytomegalovirus exposure and HLA in healthy donors. The primer mix had 60 Vbeta and 13 Jbeta primers. Here immunoSEQ multiplex PCR was the method, and the copy in TCRdb shows in-frame clones only, minus some. This table has 150,000 to 200,000 clones, roughly 80% appearing once. The sample taken for sequencing was PBMCs. Source of these receptors: a woman aged 35 to 49 in good health and CMV-seronegative.

The chain has TRBV9 and TRBJ2-5; maybe TRBD1 (5 bases). Germline lookup yields CDR1 SGDLS and CDR2 YYNGEE. This CDR3 is built from 15 residues. The germline V and J ends were trimmed by 3 bases and 3 bases, with 15 bases remaining between them. This chain's CDR3 is CASSDDSPSKETQYF. CDR3 in DNA: TGTGCCAGCAGCGACGACAGCCCCTCGAAAGAGACCCAGTACTTC.

CDR3 protein: CASSQPGQPYGYTF. As DNA, the CDR3 is TGCGCCAGCAGCCAACCGGGACAGCCTTATGGCTACACCTTC. The V and J genes are TRBV4-1 and TRBJ1-2; 7 bases agree with TRBD1. Trimming at V came to 2 bases and at J to 5 bases, leaving 5 bases not matched to a gene. Looked up from germline, CDR1 is MGHRA and CDR2 is YSYEKL. CDR3 length: 14 residues.

The V and J genes are TRBV6-1 and TRBJ2-1, with 7 bases fitting TRBD1. J was trimmed by 5 bases and V by 2 bases; bases with no gene match: 3. This CDR3 contains 14 residues. CDR1 is MNHNS, CDR2 SASEGT, per germline. The CDR3 here is CASSEPGQNNEQFF. Here the CDR3 DNA reads TGTGCCAGCAGTGAACCGGGACAGAACAATGAGCAGTTCTTC.

The rearrangement joins TRBV2 to TRBJ1-5; D call uncertain. Trimming shortened V by 6 bases and J by 4 bases, and 16 bases separated the two germline ends. Germline assignment: CDR1 SNHLY and CDR2 FYNNEI. This CDR3 spans 15 amino acids. This CDR3 is CASSPLRSDNQPQHF. CDR3 DNA sequence: TGTGCCAGCAGCCCGCTGAGGTCAGATAATCAGCCCCAGCATTTT. Using reference TRBV2 and TRBJ1-5 for the parts outside the CDR3, the full variable domain is EPEVTQTPSHQVTQMGQEVILRCVPISNHLYFYWYRQILGQKVEFLVSFYNNEISEKSEIFDDQFSVERPDGSNFTLKIRSTKLEDSAMYFCASSPLRSDNQPQHFGDGTRLSIL.

The V call is TRBV11-3, the J call TRBJ2-3; 10 nucleotides line up with TRBD2. This CDR3 is 15 amino acids long. CDR1 is SGHNT, CDR2 YENEEA, per germline. V lost 4 bases and J lost 8; bases outside the gene matches: 9. The CDR3 sequence: CASSSIAGGQGTQYF. The CDR3 DNA reads TGTGCCAGCAGCTCCATAGCGGGGGGCCAAGGTACGCAGTATTTT.

CDR3 residues: CASSLAFGQGVHSLYF. The CDR3 DNA reads TGTGCCAGCAGCTTAGCCTTCGGACAGGGGGTTCACAGTTTGTATTTT. The V and J genes are TRBV11-2 and TRBJ2-3; 10 nucleotides align to TRBD1. From germline, CDR1 is SGHAT and CDR2 FQNNGV. The CDR3 is 16 amino acids. V was clipped by 1 base and J by 14 bases; unmatched bases: 15. The full variable domain, with the rest looked up from reference TRBV11-2 and TRBJ2-3, is EAGVAQSPRYKIIEKRQSVAFWCNPISGHATLYWYQQILGQGPKLLIQFQNNGVVDDSQLPKDRFSAERLKGVDSTLKIQPAKLEDSAVYLCASSLAFGQGVHSLYFGPGTRLTVL.

This clone was counted a few times. The chain joins TRBV28 to TRBJ1-6; D call uncertain. This CDR3 has 16 residues. Germline V gene sequence: CDR1 MDHEN, CDR2 SYDVKM. Trimming pared 6 bases from V and 0 bases from J, leaving 12 bases between. The CDR3 nucleotides read TGTGCCAGCAGCTCACGGTCTTTCTCCTATAATTCACCCCTCCACTTT. Its protein is CASSSRSFSYNSPLHF. The whole variable domain, filled in from reference TRBV28 and TRBJ1-6, reads DVKVTQSSRYLVKRTGEKVFLECVQDMDHENMFWYRQDPGLGLRLIYFSYDVKMKEKGDIPEGYSVSREKKERFSLILESASTNQTSMYLCASSSRSFSYNSPLHFGNGTRLTVT.

A word on this clone: One junction end disagrees with the germline gene, perhaps due to a read error. Different DNA sequences within this sample yield the same CDR3. The chain uses TRBV7-7 and TRBJ2-5; D is perhaps TRBD1 (6 bases). Germline values: CDR1 SSHAT, CDR2 FNYEAQ (reference sequence). CDR3 length equals 13 residues. Written as DNA, the CDR3 is TGTGCTAGCAGCCTAGGACAGCAAGAGACCCAGTACTTC. This translates into CASSLGQQETQYF.

The chain is built from TRBV10-2 and TRBJ1-1, with a tentative D call TRBD1 (5 bases). The CDR3 totals 13 residues. Trimming took off 11 bases at V and 2 bases at J, with 15 bases between the two ends. Germline V gene lookup returns CDR1 WSHSY and CDR2 SAAADI. The CDR3 DNA is TGCGCCGGGGGGGGAAGTATTAACACTGAAGCTTTCTTT. Translated, it gives CAGGGSINTEAFF.

The chain carries TRBV18 and TRBJ2-5; unclear D gene. The ends were cut back, 2 bases at V and 3 bases at J, with 13 bases in the middle. Germline V CDR1 and CDR2: KGHSH, LQKENI. CDR3 length: 15 amino acids. CDR3 region: CASSPFPEKEETQYF. For the CDR3, the DNA is TGTGCCAGCTCACCATTCCCGGAGAAAGAAGAGACCCAGTACTTC.

The chain recombines TRBV30 with TRBJ2-4; 7 bases match TRBD1. This CDR3 has 20 residues. The junction had 21 bases not matched to a gene; V was cut back by 4 bases and J by 0 bases. Germline CDR1 is GTSNPN and CDR2 is SVGIG (reference sequence). CDR3: CAWTTNRGQRRLLAKNIQYF. The CDR3, as DNA: TGTGCCTGGACCACAAACAGGGGACAGCGACGGCTCTTAGCCAAAAACATTCAGTACTTC.

The V call is TRBV5-8, the J call TRBJ2-7, with D unclear. This CDR3 region has 12 residues. The V end was cut by 4 bases, the J end by 4 bases, with 9 bases between. Germline V gene lookup returns CDR1 SGHTS and CDR2 YDEGEE. Written as DNA, the CDR3 is TGTGCCAGCAGCCACCCGGGTTACGAGCAGTACTTC. Amino acids: CASSHPGYEQYF. Based on the CDR3 plus reference TRBV5-8 and TRBJ2-7, the full variable domain is EAGVTQSPTHLIKTRGQQATLRCSPISGHTSVYWYQQALGLGLQFLLWYDEGEERNRGNFPPRFSGRQFPNYSSELNVNALELEDSALYLCASSHPGYEQYFGPGTRLTVT.

This chain links TRBV6-6 with TRBJ1-1, with a possible D match to TRBD1 (5 bases). Per germline, CDR1 MNHNY and CDR2 SVGAGI (reference sequence). The CDR3 loop spans 14 amino acids. V lost 2 bases and J lost 5, with 12 bases in between. The CDR3 DNA reads TGTGCCAGCAGTTACGCGCAGGGAGGGACTGAAGCTTTCTTT. It translates to CASSYAQGGTEAFF.

The chain is built from TRBV19 and TRBJ1-5; 12 positions agree with TRBD1. The CDR3 spans 18 residues. Germline values: CDR1 LNHDA, CDR2 SQIVND (reference sequence). J gave up 5 bases and V 5 bases, and 13 bases lay outside the gene matches. The CDR3 reads CASSRGQGAILNDQPQHF. In DNA form, the CDR3 reads TGTGCCAGTAGTCGGGGACAGGGGGCAATTTTAAATGATCAGCCCCAGCATTTT.

This clone is a singleton in its sample. This chain joins TRBV9 and TRBJ2-3; TRBD1 agrees at 8 bases. CDR3 length: 16 residues. Germline loops: CDR1 SGDLS, CDR2 YYNGEE. The V and J ends lost 3 bases and 0 bases, in that order; junction bases with no gene match: 6. The CDR3 loop is CASSASGTGSTDTQYF. The CDR3, as DNA: TGTGCCAGCAGCGCCTCCGGGACAGGCAGCACAGATACGCAGTATTTT.

For the CDR3, the DNA is TGCGCCAGCAGCTTGACGGGCTACGAGCAGTACTTC. Amino acids: CASSLTGYEQYF. V is TRBV5-1 and J is TRBJ2-7; D is undetermined. Trimming stripped 1 base from V and 3 bases from J, with 5 bases between. This CDR3 region has 12 residues. Germline V gene sequence: CDR1 SGHRS, CDR2 YFSETQ.

Points on this clone: Compared with germline, one end of the junction differs, possibly owing to a read error. The rearrangement joins TRBV7-2 to TRBJ2-4; 9 bases map to TRBD1. Germline V lookup: CDR1 SGHTA, CDR2 FQGNSA. This CDR3 comprises 14 residues. CDR3: CASSFGDRVNSQYF. CDR3 in DNA: TGTGCCAGCAGCTTCGGGGACAGGGTCAACAGTCAGTACTTC.

The gene calls are TRBV25-1 and TRBJ2-1; 7 positions match TRBD1. This CDR3 comprises 13 residues. The V gene's germline CDR1 is MGHDK and CDR2 SYGVNS. J gave up 6 bases and V 5 bases, and 4 bases lay outside the gene matches. CDR3 sequence reads: CASSPGGRNEQFF. CDR3 in DNA: TGTGCCAGCAGTCCAGGGGGTCGCAATGAGCAGTTCTTC. The full variable domain, rest sourced from reference TRBV25-1 and TRBJ2-1, is EADIYQTPRYLVIGTGKKITLECSQTMGHDKMYWYQQDPGMELHLIHYSYGVNSTEKGDLSSESTVSRIRTEHFPLTLESARPSHTSQYLCASSPGGRNEQFFGPGTRLTVL.

This sequence joins TRBV11-2 and TRBJ2-6, with TRBD1 matching over 9 bases. The CDR3 sequence is 18 residues long. The J segment lost 0 bases and the V segment lost 6 bases, leaving 9 bases of the junction unmatched. Germline assignment: CDR1 SGHAT and CDR2 FQNNGV. CDR3: CASRYRDRAYSGANVLTF. DNA of the CDR3: TGTGCCAGCAGATACCGGGACAGGGCATACTCTGGGGCCAACGTCCTGACTTTC.

This clone has only one observation. This rearrangement joins TRBV9 to TRBJ2-3; no firm D call. The CDR3 is 11 residues long. Trimming removed 2 bases at V and 5 bases at J, with 3 bases between. Germline V gene sequence: CDR1 SGDLS, CDR2 YYNGEE. The CDR3 protein is CASSVGDTQYF. CDR3 coding DNA: TGTGCCAGCAGCGTCGGAGATACGCAGTATTTT.

A remark on this clone: The same CDR3 can be traced to other DNA sequences in this sample. V is TRBV6-4 and J is TRBJ2-3; weak D call: TRBD2 (5 bases). The CDR3 spans 14 residues. Germline V lookup: CDR1 MRHNA, CDR2 SNTAGT. V dropped 5 bases and J dropped 0 bases, with 9 bases sitting between them. CDR3 protein: CASSTDLSTDTQYF. DNA for the CDR3: TGTGCCAGCAGTACGGACTTAAGCACAGATACGCAGTATTTT.

Notes on this clone: At one of its ends the junction is not consistent with the germline gene, which may arise from a read error. The V gene is TRBV7-9, the J gene TRBJ2-7, with D possibly TRBD2 on 7 matching bases. Germline V CDR1 and CDR2: SEHNR, FQNEAQ (reference sequence). This CDR3 is 15 amino acids long. In nucleotides, the CDR3 is TGTTCCAGCAGCTTAGTAGGGGAGGGGGATGGCGAGCAGTACTTC. This translates into CSSSLVGEGDGEQYF.

This clone was seen more than once but under ten times. The rearrangement uses TRBV7-9 and TRBJ1-1, with a tentative D call TRBD1 (6 bases). The germline V gene encodes CDR1 SEHNR and CDR2 FQNEAQ (reference sequence). V was cut by 6 bases and J by 10 bases, with 18 bases left in between. This CDR3 contains 13 residues. Here the CDR3 DNA reads TGTGCCAGCAGTCCTGCGACAGGTCCAAGAGCTTTCTTT. It specifies CASSPATGPRAFF.

The chain links TRBV7-2 to TRBJ2-2; a possible D gene is TRBD2 (7 bases). This CDR3 has 14 residues. Germline V gives CDR1 SGHTA, CDR2 FQGNSA. CDR3 coding DNA: TGTGCGACCCAAGGGGGGGCGGGTACCGGGGAGCTGTTTTTT. Translating it yields CATQGGAGTGELFF.

Only a few counts were recorded for this clone. The V call is TRBV4-3, the J call TRBJ2-3; no clear D gene. The CDR3 is 13 residues long. Deletions cut 0 bases from V and 4 bases from J, with 5 bases between. Germline-derived CDR1 and CDR2 are LGHNA and YSLEER. This chain's CDR3 is CASSQEGADTQYF. The CDR3 nucleotides read TGCGCCAGCAGCCAAGAGGGCGCAGATACGCAGTATTTT.